The entry below gives a single T cell receptor beta chain sequence along with its context. At the DNA level, this CDR3 is encoded by other sequences in the same sample as well. The PCR had 60 Vbeta and 13 Jbeta primers. This table comes from immunoSEQ multiplex PCR, and its TCRdb copy is limited to in-frame clones, with some not included. The data contain some 200,000 clones, about three quarters of them singletons. The data derive from a study of cytomegalovirus exposure and HLA in healthy donors. The CDR3 runs to 15 residues. The germline V gene has CDR1 LNHNV and CDR2 YYDKDF (reference sequence). V lost 5 bases, J lost 2 bases, and 4 bases stayed unmatched.

This clonotype was sampled from a man aged 40-49 years in good health and CMV-seronegative. Sample: PBMCs. This chain joins TRBV15 and TRBJ1-4; 8 bases line up with TRBD1. The CDR3 is CATSPRQGTNEKLFF. CDR3 nucleotides: TGTGCCACCAGCCCCAGACAGGGGACTAATGAAAAACTGTTTTTT.